The sample holds a few counts of the clone carrying this TCR beta chain. Its antigen is unknown. Universal primer sites and UMIs were introduced during 5'RACE template-switching synthesis of TCR cDNA. One entry per CDR3 protein, called by TCRdb with MiXCR from the 5' RACE reads. The sample contains approximately 300,000 distinct CDR3 sequences, 6.8% of which appear only once. These data originate in a study of T cells after yellow fever vaccination. The study's findings and limits: On re-exposure, the response was weaker but peaked faster, at day 5 versus 15.

The ends were cut back, 2 bases at V and 0 bases at J, with 14 bases in the middle. Germline assignment: CDR1 LGHNA and CDR2 YSLEER. The CDR3 covers 18 residues. The sample in question was PBMCs, obtained about 41 days after the first yellow fever vaccination. The sequence derives from a man between 18 and 29 years old who received the YFV17D yellow fever vaccine. The J gene is TRBJ2-6, the V gene TRBV4-3; D gene unclear. The CDR3 here is CASSQPPISASGANVLTF. CDR3 nucleotide sequence: TGCGCCAGCAGCCAACCTCCCATCTCAGCCTCTGGGGCCAACGTCCTGACTTTC.